A selection of T cell receptor beta chains follows, all from one sample in a study of OX40 agonist ivuxolimab in advanced cancers. Only in-frame clones appear in the TCRdb table, and some are missing; sequencing was by immunoSEQ multiplex PCR. The sample has about 93,000 clones, 92% seen once. Sequenced here: CD4+ or CD8+ T cells sorted from blood, sampled in a trial of the OX40 agonist ivuxolimab. These receptors originate from an adult with an advanced solid tumor such as melanoma, head and neck, liver or kidney cancer. The CDR3 runs from the conserved cysteine through the conserved F or W. Each record gives: clone size, J gene, D gene, V gene, CDR3 DNA, CDR3 protein. D genes are given only for firm matches. Clone size is stated in some rows and not others, as once, few, many or a class when expanded.

NA TRBJ2-4 TRBD1 TRBV7-3 TGTGCCAGCAGCCCGTCGGACAGGGGGGAAATCATTCAGTACTTC CASSPSDRGEIIQYF
NA TRBJ1-1 NA TRBV5-1 TGCGCCAGCAGCTTGGACAGGGTGGGGGACACTGAAGCTTTCTTT CASSLDRVGDTEAFF
NA TRBJ1-1 NA TRBV7-9 TGTGCCAGCAGCTTAGGACAGCGGGTTGCTGAAGCTTTCTTT CASSLGQRVAEAFF
NA TRBJ2-6 NA TRBV5-6 TGTGCCAGCAGCTTGGAAACAGGTAACTCTGGGGCCAACGTCCTGACTTTC CASSLETGNSGANVLTF
NA TRBJ1-1 TRBD1 TRBV19 TGTGCCAGTATCCAGAGACAGGGGCGAATGGCGAACACTGAAGCTTTCTTT CASIQRQGRMANTEAFF
NA TRBJ1-2 NA TRBV6-5 TGTGCCAGCGGAGCAGGGGAGTCCAATGGCTACACCTTC CASGAGESNGYTF
NA TRBJ2-7 TRBD2 TRBV18 TGTGCCAGCTCACCAGGGAGCGGGAGGGTGTACGAGCAGTACTTC CASSPGSGRVYEQYF
NA TRBJ2-7 NA TRBV9 TGTGCCAGCAGCGTAGAACAGGGAACCTACGAGCAGTACTTC CASSVEQGTYEQYF
NA TRBJ2-1 NA TRBV5-8 TGTGCCAGCGCTTACAGGACCCCAAGGGCCGATGAGCAGTTCTTC CASAYRTPRADEQFF
NA TRBJ1-2 NA TRBV7-8 TGTGCCAGCAGCCCCGCAGAAGGGAGTTTCTATGGCTACACCTTC CASSPAEGSFYGYTF
NA TRBJ1-3 TRBD1 TRBV2 TGTGCCAGCAGTGAAGTGGGGGACAGAACTGGAAACACCATATATTTT CASSEVGDRTGNTIYF
NA TRBJ2-7 TRBD2 TRBV4-2 TGTGCCAGCAGCCACAGCGATCTAGCGGGGCCGAGCAACGAGCAGTACTTC CASSHSDLAGPSNEQYF
NA TRBJ2-2 NA TRBV7-9 TGTGCCAGCACCCTCTCACTAGGGAGCACCGGGGAGCTGTTTTTT CASTLSLGSTGELFF
once TRBJ2-7 NA TRBV5-1 TGCGCCAGCAGCTCCGGCATGGTGGGGTACGAGCAGTACTTC CASSSGMVGYEQYF
NA TRBJ2-1 NA TRBV18 TGTGCCAGCTCACCACCTTCGACAGCCTACAATGAGCAGTTCTTC CASSPPSTAYNEQFF
NA TRBJ2-2 NA TRBV7-8 TGTGCCACCAGGGGAACCGGGGAGCTGTTTTTT CATRGTGELFF
NA TRBJ2-7 NA TRBV7-3 TGTGCCAGCAGCTTAACTAGGGGGAACGAGCAGTACTTC CASSLTRGNEQYF
NA TRBJ1-2 TRBD1 TRBV7-6 TGTGCCAGCAGCCCTGGACAGGGCCTATATGGCTACACCTTC CASSPGQGLYGYTF
NA TRBJ2-1 TRBD1 TRBV19 TGTGCCAGTAGTATACAGGGACAGGAGTACAATGAGCAGTTCTTC CASSIQGQEYNEQFF
NA TRBJ2-3 NA TRBV9 TGTGCCAGCAGCGTAAGGGGAACAGGGCCCACAGATACGCAGTATTTT CASSVRGTGPTDTQYF
NA TRBJ2-1 TRBD1 TRBV18 TGTGCCAGCTCACCGCGAGGGGACAGGGGGTCTAATGAGCAGTTCTTC CASSPRGDRGSNEQFF
NA TRBJ2-1 NA TRBV30 TGTGCCTGGAGTGGACCTGCCGTTACAGTTGAGCAGTTCTTC CAWSGPAVTVEQFF
NA TRBJ1-2 NA TRBV6-5 TGTGCCAGCAGTACCAAACGAGGGAACAACTATGGCTACACCTTC CASSTKRGNNYGYTF
NA TRBJ2-2 NA TRBV4-1 TGCGCCAGCAGCCAAGAGGTTGCCGGGGAGCTGTTTTTT CASSQEVAGELFF
NA TRBJ2-7 NA TRBV27 TGTGCCAGCAGTAACACAGGGTCGGGGGCCGGGCAGTACTTC CASSNTGSGAGQYF
once TRBJ2-7 TRBD2 TRBV9 TGTGCCAGCAGCGTAGGCCTACCCGGACTAGCGGGAGACGAGCAGTACTTC CASSVGLPGLAGDEQYF
once TRBJ2-1 NA TRBV28 TGTGCCAGCAGTTTGGGCCGCCAGTTCTTC CASSLGRQFF
NA TRBJ2-7 NA TRBV6-1 TGTGCCTCACAGGGACGGAACTACGAGCAGTACTTC CASQGRNYEQYF
NA TRBJ2-1 NA TRBV29-1 TGCAGCGTGGGGACACTGCTGCACAATGAGCAGTTCTTC CSVGTLLHNEQFF
once TRBJ1-3 NA TRBV7-8 TGTGCCAGCAGCTACCTCGCGGAAAGTGGAAACACCATATATTTT CASSYLAESGNTIYF
NA TRBJ2-5 TRBD2 TRBV9 TGTGCCAGCAGCACCGGGACTAGCGGGGGTAGTGGGACCCAGTACTTC CASSTGTSGGSGTQYF
NA TRBJ2-6 NA TRBV7-3 TGTGCCAGCAGCTCAGAATCTGGGGCCAACGTCCTGACTTTC CASSSESGANVLTF
NA TRBJ1-2 TRBD1 TRBV6-6 TGTGCCAGCAGCAGCGGACAGGGAGCTAACTATGGCTACACCTTC CASSSGQGANYGYTF
NA TRBJ2-7 TRBD1 TRBV6-1 TGTGCCAGCAGTGGGACAGGACGCCTCTCCGAGCAGTACTTC CASSGTGRLSEQYF
NA TRBJ1-5 NA TRBV4-2 TGTGCCAGCAGCCAAGATTTGGGAAATCAGCCCCAGCATTTT CASSQDLGNQPQHF
NA TRBJ2-7 NA TRBV6-1 TGTGCCAGCAGACGGGACGGAAACTCCTACGAGCAGTACTTC CASRRDGNSYEQYF